The table lists the clone carrying this T cell receptor beta chain with a few counts. What it recognizes is unknown. MiXCR, applied by TCRdb to the 5' RACE reads, yields one record per CDR3 protein. Among 450,000 or so distinct CDR3 sequences listed, roughly 18% were seen once. The data were taken from a study of identical twins. Study-wide findings and caveats: Invariant T cells like MAIT and iNKT could partly confound the zero-insertion analyses.

The specimen was naive T cells sorted from blood. The source is a man aged 45-65 years in good health.

The CDR3 loop is CASSLAGGPDEQFF. The CDR3 DNA reads as TGTGCCAGCAGCTTAGCGGGGGGGCCGGATGAGCAGTTCTTC. The chain has TRBV7-2 and TRBJ2-1; D might be TRBD2 (7 bases). Germline values: CDR1 SGHTA, CDR2 FQGNSA. The CDR3 covers 14 residues. Between the trimmed V and J ends, which lost 0 bases and 8 bases, there was a span of 11 bases. Using reference TRBV7-2 and TRBJ2-1 for the parts outside the CDR3, the full variable domain is GAGVSQSPSNKVTEKGKDVELRCDPISGHTALYWYRQSLGQGLEFLIYFQGNSAPDKSGLPSDRFSAERTGGSVSTLTIQRTQQEDSAVYLCASSLAGGPDEQFFGPGTRLTVL.